Presented here are 11 T cell receptor beta chains from one specimen sequenced in a study of OX40 agonist ivuxolimab in advanced cancers. Data came from immunoSEQ multiplex PCR; TCRdb stores just in-frame clones and leaves some out. The sample lists tens of thousands of clones, approximately 94% seen once, with around a sixth in the top ten. The input for sequencing was CD4+ or CD8+ T cells sorted from blood, taken in a trial of the OX40 agonist ivuxolimab. All receptors come from an adult with an advanced solid tumor such as melanoma, head and neck, liver or kidney cancer.

This clone appeared once. The chain is built from TRBV29-1 and TRBJ1-1; a weak D match, TRBD1 (5 bases). CDR1 is SQVTM and CDR2 is ANQGSEA in the germline V gene. The CDR3 consists of 11 residues. Trimming took off 6 bases at V and 6 bases at J, with 11 bases between the two ends. CDR3 residues: CSVTGRAEAFF. Here the CDR3 DNA reads TGCAGCGTAACAGGCCGTGCTGAAGCTTTCTTT.

This clone came up once. The chain combines TRBV28 with TRBJ1-5; a weak D match, TRBD1 (6 bases). V was shortened by 1 base and J by 0 bases, with 13 bases between the two germline ends. This CDR3 is 17 amino acids long. Looked up from germline, CDR1 is MDHEN and CDR2 is SYDVKM. The chain's CDR3 is CASSLYGQINSNQPQHF. The CDR3 region has the DNA TGTGCCAGCAGTTTATACGGACAGATTAATAGCAATCAGCCCCAGCATTTT.

The chain joins TRBV6-6 to TRBJ2-7; 7 bases align to TRBD1. Germline-derived CDR1 and CDR2 are MNHNY and SVGAGI (reference sequence). The CDR3 consists of 14 residues. V gave up 5 bases and J gave up 3 bases; unmatched junction bases: 7. The CDR3 region is CASSPTGTYYEQYF. CDR3 sequence (DNA): TGTGCCAGCAGTCCGACAGGGACATACTACGAGCAGTACTTC.

This clone was observed once. This chain connects TRBV4-3 to TRBJ1-5; 8 bases are a match to TRBD1. CDR1 and CDR2 (germline): LGHNA, YSLEER. V lost 4 bases and J lost 4; bases outside the gene matches: 3. The CDR3 extends over 14 amino acids. The CDR3 coding sequence is TGCGCCAGCAGCCTCGGGACAGGTAATCAGCCCCAGCATTTT. Its translation: CASSLGTGNQPQHF.

In its sample, this clone was seen once. The gene calls are TRBV7-3 and TRBJ2-1, with a weak D call TRBD2 (6 bases). The CDR3 extends over 12 amino acids. Trimming stripped 3 bases from V and 9 bases from J, with 9 bases between. Germline CDR1 is SGHTA and CDR2 is FQGTGA. The CDR3 is CASSFLGGEQFF. The CDR3 DNA reads TGTGCCAGCAGCTTTCTGGGGGGTGAGCAGTTCTTC.

The chain links TRBV11-2 to TRBJ2-7; 9 nucleotides agree with TRBD1. The trim removed 5 bases at V and 4 bases at J, leaving 18 bases unmatched. The germline gives CDR1 SGHAT, CDR2 FQNNGV. The CDR3 has 18 residues. CDR3: CASSLRGQGVRIRYEQYF. For the CDR3, the DNA is TGTGCCAGCAGCCTTAGGGGACAGGGTGTTAGGATAAGGTACGAGCAGTACTTC.

The V and J genes are TRBV19 and TRBJ1-2; possible D gene TRBD1, 5 bases. There are 17 residues in the CDR3. CDR1 is LNHDA, CDR2 SQIVND, per germline (reference sequence). V dropped 4 bases and J dropped 0 bases, with 18 bases sitting between them. CDR3 region: CASSTSRSDITNYGYTF. CDR3 sequence (DNA): TGTGCCAGTAGTACCTCTCGCTCGGACATCACTAACTATGGCTACACCTTC. Together with reference TRBV19 and TRBJ1-2, the CDR3 gives the full variable domain: DGGITQSPKYLFRKEGQNVTLSCEQNLNHDAMYWYRQDPGQGLRLIYYSQIVNDFQKGDIAEGYSVSREKKESFPLTVTSAQKNPTAFYLCASSTSRSDITNYGYTFGSGTRLTVV.

The chain employs TRBV6-4 and TRBJ1-2; 8 bases agree with TRBD1. The trim removed 6 bases at V and 7 bases at J, leaving 1 base unmatched. This CDR3 is built from 11 residues. Germline-derived CDR1 and CDR2 are MRHNA and SNTAGT. The CDR3 here is CASRGTGGYTF. CDR3 coding DNA: TGTGCCAGCAGGGGGACAGGTGGCTACACCTTC.

The V gene is TRBV5-6, the J gene TRBJ1-2; 8 bases map to TRBD1. V gave up 3 bases and J gave up 8 bases; unmatched junction bases: 9. Looked up from germline, CDR1 is SGHDT and CDR2 is YYEEEE. The CDR3 contains 14 residues. The CDR3 bases are TGTGCCAGCAGCTCGGGGACAGGAGGCGGAGGCTACACCTTC. This codes for CASSSGTGGGGYTF.

The CDR3 DNA sequence: TGTGCCAGCAGTATCGGTGGAGTTGGAAACACCATATATTTT. Translated, it gives CASSIGGVGNTIYF. The chain is built from TRBV6-5 and TRBJ1-3; D gene uncertain. The V end lost 5 bases, the J end lost 3 bases, and 11 bases lay between the germline ends. The CDR3 runs to 14 residues. From germline, CDR1 is MNHEY and CDR2 SVGAGI.

This chain connects TRBV7-9 to TRBJ1-1; no firm D call. The V gene's germline CDR1 is SEHNR and CDR2 FQNEAQ (reference sequence). This CDR3 comprises 12 residues. The V end lost 3 bases, the J end lost 6 bases, and 8 bases lay between the germline ends. CDR3 nucleotides: TGTGCCAGCAGCTTTAGGTCTCCTGAAGCTTTCTTT. Its translation is CASSFRSPEAFF.